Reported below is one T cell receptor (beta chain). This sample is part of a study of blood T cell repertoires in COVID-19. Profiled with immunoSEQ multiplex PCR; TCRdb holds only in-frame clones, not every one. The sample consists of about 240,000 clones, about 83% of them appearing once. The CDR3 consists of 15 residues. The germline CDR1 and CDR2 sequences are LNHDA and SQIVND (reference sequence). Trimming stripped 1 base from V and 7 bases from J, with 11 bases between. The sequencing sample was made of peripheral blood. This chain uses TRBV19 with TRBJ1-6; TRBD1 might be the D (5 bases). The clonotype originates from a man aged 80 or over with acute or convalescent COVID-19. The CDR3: CASSIGGQTNSPLHF. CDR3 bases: TGTGCCAGTAGTATAGGGGGCCAAACCAATTCACCCCTCCACTTT. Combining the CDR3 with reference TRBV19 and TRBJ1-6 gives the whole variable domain DGGITQSPKYLFRKEGQNVTLSCEQNLNHDAMYWYRQDPGQGLRLIYYSQIVNDFQKGDIAEGYSVSREKKESFPLTVTSAQKNPTAFYLCASSIGGQTNSPLHFGNGTRLTVT.